This TCR beta chain was profiled in a study of shared clonotypes between healthy human individuals (dated by TCRdb to 2018 to 2020). About the study as a whole: The cohort included a few men and a couple of women between 18 and 49 years of age. To estimate repertoire size and how much clonotypes are shared between individuals, the study performed deep sequencing of blood TCR repertoires from roughly five healthy adults. For each donor, CD4 naive and CD4 memory were each given three plates, CD8 naive was given two plates, and CD8 memory was given one plate. To increase sequencing depth and limit assay-specific biases, TCR repertoire library preparation and sequencing were carried out by different laboratories using diverse techniques. Between about 0.9 and 9 billion PBMCs per donor were obtained by leukapheresis. Points the paper makes about the study in general: Because the study included only a small number of donors, the genetic and exposure-history diversity represented was limited. Sampling was restricted to blood, and TCR repertoires in tissue are likely to differ from TCR repertoires in blood. Rarefaction of sorted-subset datasets indicated incomplete sequencing despite the large sequencing depth. Sharing across four donors was observed for 5% to 6.5% of naive CD4, over 3% of naive CD8, 2.3% of memory CD4, and roughly 0.4% of memory CD8 clonotypes. Naive subsets generally had larger estimated clonotype richness than memory subsets. Pairwise subsampling led to the expectation that sequencing depth would affect the degree of clonotype sharing among donors. Compared with non-shared clonotypes, clonotypes shared by all four sorted-subset donors had higher generation probabilities.

Concerning this clone itself: This receptor's antigen is unknown. Base qualities are missing; no much larger clone stands one base away.

The CDR3 numbers 17 residues from cysteine through phenylalanine. The entry retains the CDR3 DNA only, 51 bases that are in frame from base 1. Donors were healthy HIV-negative adults with no recently reported acute infections or vaccinations. All donors were Caucasian adults living in Nashville, Tennessee, USA. CD4+ T cells were enriched through magnetic negative selection, after which naive cells were positively selected on CD45RA and the remaining negative fraction served as the memory subset. After blood collection by leukapheresis, PBMCs were isolated using Ficoll-Histopaque density gradient centrifugation and then cryopreserved in the vapor phase of liquid nitrogen. Analytical flow cytometry was used to check the purity and quantity of each magnetically sorted T cell population. Genomic DNA was isolated from each sorted fraction and quantified by UV absorbance on a Nanodrop 2000c. TCR CDR3 regions were amplified from genomic DNA by multiplex PCR using the deep immunoSEQ assay. Extracted genomic DNA from each cell subset was spread evenly across all wells of several immunoSEQ 96-well plates, with each plate serving as a replicate. For sorted subsets, approximately 210 ng of genomic DNA, equivalent to 25,000 to 35,000 T cell genomes, went into each replicate PCR. The purified libraries were quantified using a Qubit 3.0 fluorometer, sized with a Bioanalyzer 2100, and then quantified again using the KAPA Library Quantification kit. Each immunoSEQ 96-well plate was sequenced on its own single-read 150-cycle Illumina NextSeq 550 flow cell. As for how the authors treated the data: Because only junctional sequences without quality scores were contained in the immunoSEQ output, filtering matching that applied to full-length reads could not be performed. To assign V/J genes and CDR3, sequences were annotated using PyIR, a Python wrapper for IgBLAST v1.9, with IMGT germline references. Reads were filtered out if the reads had weak V/J assignments (E-value above 1e-6), no CDR3, stop codons, out-of-frame junctions, or ambiguous translated residues. V3J clonotypes were defined by identical inferred V gene, J gene, and CDR3 amino acid sequence. Percentage overlap between repertoires was calculated by dividing the number of shared unique clonotypes by the size of the smaller repertoire. Repertoire richness was assessed with RTK rarefaction, the Chao1 estimator, and Recon v2.1 estimates of unobserved clonotypes. Generation probabilities for all TCRbeta clonotypes obtained by the gDNA method from a few donors were computed using OLGA. This immuneACCESS table, as held by TCRdb, lists in-frame sequences with V and J called but not all clones. Of the missing ones, under half trace to an unresolved V gene in checked studies; the others have no known cause. The D gene and trimming were derived from the DNA, and the V and J assignments and clone size from that table. Here the sample has about 670,000 clones; 72% occur a single time. Of the sample, 1.8% is held by the ten largest clones.

Specimen: memory CD4+ T cells sorted from blood. Sample cell subset or site, as interpreted from the label and publication: CD45RA-negative fraction. The chain employs TRBV21-1 and TRBJ2-7; TRBD2, as called in the table, went unchecked against the DNA. TRBV21-1 is labeled a pseudogene. The TCR originated in a woman aged 25 to 39 in good health. The bases are TGTGCCAGCAGCAAAGCGGAGGGGACCCCATCGAGGCACGAGCAGTACTTC. This encodes CASSKAEGTPSRHEQYF.